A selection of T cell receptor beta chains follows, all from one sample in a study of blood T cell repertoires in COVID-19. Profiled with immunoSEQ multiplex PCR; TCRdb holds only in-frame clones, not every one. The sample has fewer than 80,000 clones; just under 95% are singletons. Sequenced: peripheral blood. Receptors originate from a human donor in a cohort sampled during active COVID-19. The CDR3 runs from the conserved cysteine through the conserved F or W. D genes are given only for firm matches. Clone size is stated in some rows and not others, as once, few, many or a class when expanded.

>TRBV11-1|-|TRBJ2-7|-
CASSLQGGGSYEQYF
TGTGCCAGCAGCTTACAAGGTGGCGGATCCTACGAGCAGTACTTC
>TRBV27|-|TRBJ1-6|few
CASKGGLSPLHF
TGTGCCAGCAAGGGGGGGCTCTCACCCCTCCACTTT
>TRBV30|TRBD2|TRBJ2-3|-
CAWSAGGGADTQYF
TGTGCCTGGAGCGCGGGGGGGGGAGCAGATACGCAGTATTTT
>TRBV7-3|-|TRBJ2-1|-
CASSPRGTYNEQFF
TGTGCCAGCAGCCCCCGCGGCACCTACAATGAGCAGTTCTTC
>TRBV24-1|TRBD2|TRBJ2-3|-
CATSDLKRGVADTQYF
TGTGCCACCAGTGATTTGAAGCGGGGGGTAGCAGATACGCAGTATTTT
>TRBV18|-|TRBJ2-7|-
CASSPNYYEQYF
TGTGCCAGCTCACCCAACTACTACGAGCAGTACTTC
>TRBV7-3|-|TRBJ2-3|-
CASSLGRTENTDTQYF
TGTGCCAGCAGCTTAGGTCGAACAGAGAACACAGATACGCAGTATTTT
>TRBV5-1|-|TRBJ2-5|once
CASSAGRGVQETQYF
TGCGCCAGCAGCGCCGGCAGGGGCGTCCAAGAGACCCAGTACTTC
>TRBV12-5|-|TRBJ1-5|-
CASGLLLEGTNQPQHF
TGTGCTAGTGGTTTGCTGTTGGAGGGAACGAATCAGCCCCAGCATTTT
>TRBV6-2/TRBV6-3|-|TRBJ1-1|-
CASSYGPIWGDTEAFF
TGTGCCAGCAGTTACGGCCCTATATGGGGGGACACTGAAGCTTTCTTT
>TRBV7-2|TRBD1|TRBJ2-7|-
CASSPRGLAGYEQYF
TGTGCCAGCAGCCCCAGGGGGCTCGCTGGGTACGAGCAGTACTTC